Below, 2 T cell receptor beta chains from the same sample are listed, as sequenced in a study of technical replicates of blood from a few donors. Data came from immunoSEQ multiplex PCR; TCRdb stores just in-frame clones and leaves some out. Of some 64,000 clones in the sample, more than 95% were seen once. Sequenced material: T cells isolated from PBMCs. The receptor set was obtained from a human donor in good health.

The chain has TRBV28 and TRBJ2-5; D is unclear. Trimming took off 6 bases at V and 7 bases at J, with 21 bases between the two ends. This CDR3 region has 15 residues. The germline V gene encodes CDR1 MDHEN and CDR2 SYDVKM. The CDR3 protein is CASSSYGWQEGTQYF. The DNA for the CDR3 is TGTGCCAGCAGCTCTTATGGGTGGCAGGAAGGGACCCAGTACTTC. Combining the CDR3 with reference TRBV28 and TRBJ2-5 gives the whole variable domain DVKVTQSSRYLVKRTGEKVFLECVQDMDHENMFWYRQDPGLGLRLIYFSYDVKMKEKGDIPEGYSVSREKKERFSLILESASTNQTSMYLCASSSYGWQEGTQYFGPGTRLLVL.

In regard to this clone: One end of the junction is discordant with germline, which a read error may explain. In DNA, the CDR3 is TGTGCCAGCAGTCACTCCCCCGGGACAGGTACGGACGAGCAGTACTTC. Translated: CASSHSPGTGTDEQYF. V usage is TRBV6-5 and J usage is TRBJ2-7; 8 nucleotides agree with TRBD1. Germline V gene sequence: CDR1 MNHEY, CDR2 SVGAGI. The CDR3 has 16 residues.